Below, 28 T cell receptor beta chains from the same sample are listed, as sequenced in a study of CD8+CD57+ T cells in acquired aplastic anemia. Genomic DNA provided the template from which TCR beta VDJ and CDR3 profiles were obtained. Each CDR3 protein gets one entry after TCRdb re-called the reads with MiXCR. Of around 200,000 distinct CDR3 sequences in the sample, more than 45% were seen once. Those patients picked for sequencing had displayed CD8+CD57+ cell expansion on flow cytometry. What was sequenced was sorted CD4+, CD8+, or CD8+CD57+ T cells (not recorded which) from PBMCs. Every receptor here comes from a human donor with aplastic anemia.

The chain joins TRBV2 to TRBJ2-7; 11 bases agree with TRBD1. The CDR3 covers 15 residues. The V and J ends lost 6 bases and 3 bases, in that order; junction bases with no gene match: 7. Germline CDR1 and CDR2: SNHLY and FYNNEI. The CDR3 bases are TGTGCCAGCAGGGGACAGGGGGGTAGGAGCTACGAGCAGTACTTC. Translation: CASRGQGGRSYEQYF.

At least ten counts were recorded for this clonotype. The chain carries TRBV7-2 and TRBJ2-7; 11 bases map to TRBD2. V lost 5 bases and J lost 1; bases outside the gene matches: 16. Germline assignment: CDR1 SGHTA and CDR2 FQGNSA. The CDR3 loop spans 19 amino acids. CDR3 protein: CASSPTPPGLAGGSYEQYF. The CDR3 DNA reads TGTGCCAGCAGCCCCACCCCCCCCGGACTAGCGGGTGGGTCCTACGAGCAGTACTTC.

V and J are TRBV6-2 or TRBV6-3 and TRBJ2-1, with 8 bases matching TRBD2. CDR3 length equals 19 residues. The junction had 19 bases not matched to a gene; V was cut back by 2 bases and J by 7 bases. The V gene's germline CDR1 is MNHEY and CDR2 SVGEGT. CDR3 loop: CASSYQKTFREGRRNEQFF. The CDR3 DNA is TGTGCCAGCAGTTACCAAAAAACCTTCCGGGAGGGCCGCAGGAATGAGCAGTTCTTC.

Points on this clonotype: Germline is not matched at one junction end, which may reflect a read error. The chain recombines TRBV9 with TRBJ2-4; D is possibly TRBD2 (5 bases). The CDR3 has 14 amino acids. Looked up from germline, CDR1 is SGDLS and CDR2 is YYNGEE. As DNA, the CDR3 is TGTGCCAGCAGCTCGCAGCTAGCCAAAAACATTCAGCACTTC. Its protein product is CASSSQLAKNIQHF.

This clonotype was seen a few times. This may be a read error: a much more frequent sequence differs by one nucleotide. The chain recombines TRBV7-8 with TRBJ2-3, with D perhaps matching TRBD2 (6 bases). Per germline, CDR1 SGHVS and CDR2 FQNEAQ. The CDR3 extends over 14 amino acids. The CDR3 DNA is TGTGCCAGCAGCTTAGCCGGGCCGGGAGATACGCATTATTTT. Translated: CASSLAGPGDTHYF. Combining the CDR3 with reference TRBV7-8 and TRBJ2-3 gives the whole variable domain GAGVSQSPRYKVAKRGQDVALRCDPISGHVSLFWYQQALGQGPEFLTYFQNEAQLDKSGLPSDRFFAERPEGSVSTLKIQRTQQEDSAVYLCASSLAGPGDTHYFGPGTRLTVL.

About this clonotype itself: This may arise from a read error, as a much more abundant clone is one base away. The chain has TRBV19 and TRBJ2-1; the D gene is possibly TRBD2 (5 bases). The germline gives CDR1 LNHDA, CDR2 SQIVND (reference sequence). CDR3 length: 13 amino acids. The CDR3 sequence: CVSSIGEGNEQFF. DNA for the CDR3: TGTGTCAGTAGTATAGGTGAGGGCAATGAGCAGTTCTTC.

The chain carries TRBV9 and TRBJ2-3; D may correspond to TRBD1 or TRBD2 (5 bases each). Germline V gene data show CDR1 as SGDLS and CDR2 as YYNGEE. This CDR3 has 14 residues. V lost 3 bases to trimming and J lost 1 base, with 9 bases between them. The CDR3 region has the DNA TGTGCCAGCAGCGGGGGGAAAGGCACAGATACGCAGTATTTT. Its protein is CASSGGKGTDTQYF.

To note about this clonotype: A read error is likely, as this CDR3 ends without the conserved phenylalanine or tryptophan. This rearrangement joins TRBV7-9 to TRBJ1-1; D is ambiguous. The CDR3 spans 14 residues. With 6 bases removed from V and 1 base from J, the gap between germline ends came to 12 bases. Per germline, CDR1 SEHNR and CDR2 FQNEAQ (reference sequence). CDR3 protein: CASRADGANTEAFS. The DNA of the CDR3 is TGTGCCAGCAGGGCGGACGGAGCGAACACTGAAGCTTTCTCT.

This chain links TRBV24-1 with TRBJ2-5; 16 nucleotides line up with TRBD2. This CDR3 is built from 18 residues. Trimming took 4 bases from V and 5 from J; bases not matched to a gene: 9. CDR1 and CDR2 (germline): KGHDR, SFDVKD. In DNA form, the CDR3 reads TGTGCCACCAGTGACCCGGGACTAGCGGGAGGGCCTGTGGAGACCCAGTACTTC. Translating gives CATSDPGLAGGPVETQYF.

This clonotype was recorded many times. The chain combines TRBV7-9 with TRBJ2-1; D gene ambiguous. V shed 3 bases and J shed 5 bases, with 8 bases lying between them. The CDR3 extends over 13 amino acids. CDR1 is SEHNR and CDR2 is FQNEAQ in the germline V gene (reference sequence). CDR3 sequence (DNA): TGTGCCAGCAGCTTCCAAAGCGACAATGAGCAGTTCTTC. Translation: CASSFQSDNEQFF.

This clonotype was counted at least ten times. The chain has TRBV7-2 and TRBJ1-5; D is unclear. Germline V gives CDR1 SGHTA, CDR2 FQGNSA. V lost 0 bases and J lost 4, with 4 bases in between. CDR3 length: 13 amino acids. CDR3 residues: CASSLAQNQPQHF. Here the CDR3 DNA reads TGTGCCAGCAGCTTAGCCCAAAATCAGCCCCAGCATTTT.

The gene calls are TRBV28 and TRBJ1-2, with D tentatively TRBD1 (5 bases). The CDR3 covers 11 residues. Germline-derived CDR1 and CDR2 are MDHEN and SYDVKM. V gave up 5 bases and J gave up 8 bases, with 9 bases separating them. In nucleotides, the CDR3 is TGTGCCAGCAGTCGACAGAGGGGCTACACCTTC. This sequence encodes CASSRQRGYTF.

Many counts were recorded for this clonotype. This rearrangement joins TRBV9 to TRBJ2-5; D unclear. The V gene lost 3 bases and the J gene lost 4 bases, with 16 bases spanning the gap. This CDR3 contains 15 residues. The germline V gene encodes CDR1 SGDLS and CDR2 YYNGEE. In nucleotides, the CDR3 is TGTGCCAGCAGCGGCCTGAGATGGGTTCGAGAGACCCAGTACTTC. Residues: CASSGLRWVRETQYF.

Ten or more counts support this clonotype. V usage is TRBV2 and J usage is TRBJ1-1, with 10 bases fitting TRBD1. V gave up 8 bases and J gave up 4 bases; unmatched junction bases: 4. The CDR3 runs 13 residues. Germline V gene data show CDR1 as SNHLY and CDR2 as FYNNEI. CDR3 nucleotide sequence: TGTGCCAGCGACCGGGACAGGGGCACTGAAGCTTTCTTT. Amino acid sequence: CASDRDRGTEAFF. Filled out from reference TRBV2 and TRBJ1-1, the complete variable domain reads EPEVTQTPSHQVTQMGQEVILRCVPISNHLYFYWYRQILGQKVEFLVSFYNNEISEKSEIFDDQFSVERPDGSNFTLKIRSTKLEDSAMYFCASDRDRGTEAFFGQGTRLTVV.

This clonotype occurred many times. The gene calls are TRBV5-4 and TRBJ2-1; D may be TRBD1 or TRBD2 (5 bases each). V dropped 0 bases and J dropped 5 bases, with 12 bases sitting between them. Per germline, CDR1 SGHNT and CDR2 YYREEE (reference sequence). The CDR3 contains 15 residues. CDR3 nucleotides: TGTGCCAGCAGCTTGGAGTGGTTGGGGGACAATGAGCAGTTCTTC. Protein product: CASSLEWLGDNEQFF.

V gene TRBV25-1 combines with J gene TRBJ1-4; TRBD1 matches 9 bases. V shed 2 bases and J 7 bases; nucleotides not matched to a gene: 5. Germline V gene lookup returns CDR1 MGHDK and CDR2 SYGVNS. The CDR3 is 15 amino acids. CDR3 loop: CASSEGTGRAEKLFF. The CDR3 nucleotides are TGTGCCAGCAGTGAAGGGACAGGGAGGGCTGAAAAACTGTTTTTT.

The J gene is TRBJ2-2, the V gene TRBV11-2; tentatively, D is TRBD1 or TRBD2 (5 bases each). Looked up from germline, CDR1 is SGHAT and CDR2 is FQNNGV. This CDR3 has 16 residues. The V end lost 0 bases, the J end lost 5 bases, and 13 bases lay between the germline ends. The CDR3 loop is CASSLEWGSETGELFF. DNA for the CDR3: TGTGCCAGCAGCTTAGAGTGGGGGTCGGAGACCGGGGAGCTGTTTTTT.

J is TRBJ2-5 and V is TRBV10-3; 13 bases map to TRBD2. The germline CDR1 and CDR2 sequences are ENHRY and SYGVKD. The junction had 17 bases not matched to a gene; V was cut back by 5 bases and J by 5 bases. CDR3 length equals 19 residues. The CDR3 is CAISTTTGTSGAGGETQYF. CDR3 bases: TGTGCCATCAGTACGACTACCGGGACTAGCGGGGCCGGTGGGGAGACCCAGTACTTC.

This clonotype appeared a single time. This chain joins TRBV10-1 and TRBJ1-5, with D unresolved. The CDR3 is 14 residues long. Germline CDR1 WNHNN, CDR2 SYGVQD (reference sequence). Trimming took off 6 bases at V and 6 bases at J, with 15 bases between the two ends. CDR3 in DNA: TGCGCCAGCAGCGCCCAGGTAGGAGGTCAGCCCCAGCATTTT. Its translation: CASSAQVGGQPQHF.

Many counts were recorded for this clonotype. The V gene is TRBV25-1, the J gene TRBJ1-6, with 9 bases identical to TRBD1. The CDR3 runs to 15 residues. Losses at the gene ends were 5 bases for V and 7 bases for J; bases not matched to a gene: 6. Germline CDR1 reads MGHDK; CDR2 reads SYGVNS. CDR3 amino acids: CASSTGTGMNSPLHF. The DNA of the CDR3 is TGTGCCAGCAGTACCGGGACAGGGATGAATTCACCCCTCCACTTT.

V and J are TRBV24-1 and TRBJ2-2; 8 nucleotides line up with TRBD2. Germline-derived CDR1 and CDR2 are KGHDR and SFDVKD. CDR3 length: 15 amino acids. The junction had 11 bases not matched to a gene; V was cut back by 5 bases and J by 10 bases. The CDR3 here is CATSASGGPSVELFF. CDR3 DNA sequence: TGTGCCACCAGTGCCTCGGGAGGGCCCTCGGTGGAGCTGTTTTTT.

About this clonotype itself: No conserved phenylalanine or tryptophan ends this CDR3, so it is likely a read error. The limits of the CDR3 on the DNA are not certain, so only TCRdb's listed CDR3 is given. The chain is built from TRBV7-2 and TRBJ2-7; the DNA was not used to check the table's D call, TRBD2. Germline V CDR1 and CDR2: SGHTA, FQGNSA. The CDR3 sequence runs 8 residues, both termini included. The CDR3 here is CASGLSAG.

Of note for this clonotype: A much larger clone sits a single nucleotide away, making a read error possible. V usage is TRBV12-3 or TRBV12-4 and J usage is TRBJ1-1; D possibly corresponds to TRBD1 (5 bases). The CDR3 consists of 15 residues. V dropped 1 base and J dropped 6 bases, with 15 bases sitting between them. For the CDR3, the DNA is TGTGCCAGCAGTTTAGTTGGGATAGGGGACCCTGAAGCTTTCTTT. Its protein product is CASSLVGIGDPEAFF.

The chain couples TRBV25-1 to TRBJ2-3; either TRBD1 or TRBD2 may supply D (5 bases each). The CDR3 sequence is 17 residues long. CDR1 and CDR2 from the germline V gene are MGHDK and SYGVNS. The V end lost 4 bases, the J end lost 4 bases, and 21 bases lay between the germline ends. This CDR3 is CASSGPHWGRSPDTQYF. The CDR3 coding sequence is TGTGCCAGCAGTGGACCCCACTGGGGGAGATCCCCAGATACGCAGTATTTT.

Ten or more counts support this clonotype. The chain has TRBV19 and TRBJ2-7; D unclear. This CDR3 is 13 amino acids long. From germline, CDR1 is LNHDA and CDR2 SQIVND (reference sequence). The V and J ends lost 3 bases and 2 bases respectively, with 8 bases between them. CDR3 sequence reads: CASSMAQTYEQYF. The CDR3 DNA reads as TGTGCCAGTAGTATGGCGCAGACCTACGAGCAGTACTTC.

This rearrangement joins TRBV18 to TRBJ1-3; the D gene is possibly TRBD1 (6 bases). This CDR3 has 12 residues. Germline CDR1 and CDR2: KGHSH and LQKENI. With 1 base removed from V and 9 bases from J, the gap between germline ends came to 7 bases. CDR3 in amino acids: CASSPLQGTIYF. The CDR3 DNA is TGTGCCAGCTCACCACTACAGGGCACCATATATTTT.

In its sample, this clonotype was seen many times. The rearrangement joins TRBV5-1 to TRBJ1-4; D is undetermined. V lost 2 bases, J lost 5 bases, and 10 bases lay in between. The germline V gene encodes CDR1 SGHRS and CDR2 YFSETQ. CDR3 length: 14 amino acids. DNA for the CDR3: TGCGCCAGCAGCTTCACTATCTCGAATGAAAAACTGTTTTTT. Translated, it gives CASSFTISNEKLFF.

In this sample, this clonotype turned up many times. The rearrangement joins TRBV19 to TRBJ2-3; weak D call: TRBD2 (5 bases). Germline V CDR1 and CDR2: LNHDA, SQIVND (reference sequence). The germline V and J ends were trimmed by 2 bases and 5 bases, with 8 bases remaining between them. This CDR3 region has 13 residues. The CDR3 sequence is CASSILAGDTQYF. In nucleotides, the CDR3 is TGTGCCAGTAGTATACTAGCAGGAGATACGCAGTATTTT.